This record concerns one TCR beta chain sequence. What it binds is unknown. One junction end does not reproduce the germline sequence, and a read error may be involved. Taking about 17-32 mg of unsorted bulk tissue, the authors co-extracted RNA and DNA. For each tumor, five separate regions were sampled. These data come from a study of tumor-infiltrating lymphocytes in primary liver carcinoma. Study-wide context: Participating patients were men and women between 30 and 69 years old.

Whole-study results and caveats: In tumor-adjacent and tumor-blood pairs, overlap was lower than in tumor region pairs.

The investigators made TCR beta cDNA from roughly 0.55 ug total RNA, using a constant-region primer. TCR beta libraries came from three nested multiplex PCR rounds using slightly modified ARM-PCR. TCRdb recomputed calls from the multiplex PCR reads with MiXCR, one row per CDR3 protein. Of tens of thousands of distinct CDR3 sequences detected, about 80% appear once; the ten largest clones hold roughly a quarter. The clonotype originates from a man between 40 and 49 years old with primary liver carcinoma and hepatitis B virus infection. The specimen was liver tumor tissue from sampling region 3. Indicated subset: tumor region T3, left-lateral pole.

CDR3: CAWSRIASTNTQYF. CDR3 sequence (DNA): TGTGCCTGGAGTAGAATAGCCAGCACAAATACGCAGTATTTT. This chain joins TRBV30 and TRBJ2-3; D is unresolved. This CDR3 is built from 14 residues. Per germline, CDR1 GTSNPN and CDR2 SVGIG (reference sequence).